This T cell receptor beta chain was identified in a study of shared clonotypes between healthy human individuals. The overall study: CD4 naive cells filled three plates per donor, CD4 memory three, CD8 naive two and CD8 memory one. Study observations and caveats: Sharing across a handful of donors was seen in around 5.1% of naive CD4 clonotypes.

Turning to this clone: The antigen is unknown.

V shed 7 bases and J 2 bases; nucleotides not matched to a gene: 5. Per germline, CDR1 SQVTM and CDR2 ANQGSEA. CDR3 size: 13 residues. Recent acute infections and vaccinations were absent in the healthy HIV-negative adult donors. Clones were sequenced by immunoSEQ multiplex PCR, and TCRdb holds only the in-frame ones, with some missing. This sample carries more than 2,000,000 clones, more than 85% of them seen once, and the ten largest clones take 0.39%. The chain combines TRBV29-1 with TRBJ2-5, with 9 bases fitting TRBD1. This receptor was taken from a man between 18 and 35 years old in good health. Some clones in this sample may be carry-over from other donors' samples. Sequenced: naive CD4+ T cells from PBMCs. The subset is: CD45RA+ positively selected. CDR3 bases: TGCAGCGAAGCCGGGACAGGGCAAGAGACCCAGTACTTC. Encoded protein: CSEAGTGQETQYF.